This T cell receptor (beta chain) was recorded in a study of beta chain features in type 1 diabetes. Findings of the study overall: TCRB CDR3s were moderately but significantly shorter in Type 1 diabetes patients in all four CD4+ subsets.

The germline gives CDR1 SGHTS, CDR2 YDEGEE. The CDR3 consists of 15 residues. The V gene end was trimmed by 0 bases and the J gene end by 7 bases; junction bases not matched to a gene: 7. Investigators reverse transcribed all isolated RNA, so they sequenced expressed TCRB transcripts. Only in-frame clones appear in the TCRdb table, and some are missing; sequencing was by immunoSEQ multiplex PCR. The top ten hold about 1.7% of the sample, which has 35,000 to 45,000 clones, 66% seen once. Worth noting for this clone: Its target is unknown.

The sequencing input was Tregs from blood. This chain connects TRBV5-8 to TRBJ2-3; 8 bases are a match to TRBD2. The clonotype comes from a man aged 25 to 40 with type 1 diabetes. Some clones in this sample may be carry-over from other donors' samples. This chain's CDR3 is CASSLGPGGQNTQYF. CDR3 DNA sequence: TGTGCCAGCAGCTTGGGACCGGGGGGGCAAAATACGCAGTATTTT.